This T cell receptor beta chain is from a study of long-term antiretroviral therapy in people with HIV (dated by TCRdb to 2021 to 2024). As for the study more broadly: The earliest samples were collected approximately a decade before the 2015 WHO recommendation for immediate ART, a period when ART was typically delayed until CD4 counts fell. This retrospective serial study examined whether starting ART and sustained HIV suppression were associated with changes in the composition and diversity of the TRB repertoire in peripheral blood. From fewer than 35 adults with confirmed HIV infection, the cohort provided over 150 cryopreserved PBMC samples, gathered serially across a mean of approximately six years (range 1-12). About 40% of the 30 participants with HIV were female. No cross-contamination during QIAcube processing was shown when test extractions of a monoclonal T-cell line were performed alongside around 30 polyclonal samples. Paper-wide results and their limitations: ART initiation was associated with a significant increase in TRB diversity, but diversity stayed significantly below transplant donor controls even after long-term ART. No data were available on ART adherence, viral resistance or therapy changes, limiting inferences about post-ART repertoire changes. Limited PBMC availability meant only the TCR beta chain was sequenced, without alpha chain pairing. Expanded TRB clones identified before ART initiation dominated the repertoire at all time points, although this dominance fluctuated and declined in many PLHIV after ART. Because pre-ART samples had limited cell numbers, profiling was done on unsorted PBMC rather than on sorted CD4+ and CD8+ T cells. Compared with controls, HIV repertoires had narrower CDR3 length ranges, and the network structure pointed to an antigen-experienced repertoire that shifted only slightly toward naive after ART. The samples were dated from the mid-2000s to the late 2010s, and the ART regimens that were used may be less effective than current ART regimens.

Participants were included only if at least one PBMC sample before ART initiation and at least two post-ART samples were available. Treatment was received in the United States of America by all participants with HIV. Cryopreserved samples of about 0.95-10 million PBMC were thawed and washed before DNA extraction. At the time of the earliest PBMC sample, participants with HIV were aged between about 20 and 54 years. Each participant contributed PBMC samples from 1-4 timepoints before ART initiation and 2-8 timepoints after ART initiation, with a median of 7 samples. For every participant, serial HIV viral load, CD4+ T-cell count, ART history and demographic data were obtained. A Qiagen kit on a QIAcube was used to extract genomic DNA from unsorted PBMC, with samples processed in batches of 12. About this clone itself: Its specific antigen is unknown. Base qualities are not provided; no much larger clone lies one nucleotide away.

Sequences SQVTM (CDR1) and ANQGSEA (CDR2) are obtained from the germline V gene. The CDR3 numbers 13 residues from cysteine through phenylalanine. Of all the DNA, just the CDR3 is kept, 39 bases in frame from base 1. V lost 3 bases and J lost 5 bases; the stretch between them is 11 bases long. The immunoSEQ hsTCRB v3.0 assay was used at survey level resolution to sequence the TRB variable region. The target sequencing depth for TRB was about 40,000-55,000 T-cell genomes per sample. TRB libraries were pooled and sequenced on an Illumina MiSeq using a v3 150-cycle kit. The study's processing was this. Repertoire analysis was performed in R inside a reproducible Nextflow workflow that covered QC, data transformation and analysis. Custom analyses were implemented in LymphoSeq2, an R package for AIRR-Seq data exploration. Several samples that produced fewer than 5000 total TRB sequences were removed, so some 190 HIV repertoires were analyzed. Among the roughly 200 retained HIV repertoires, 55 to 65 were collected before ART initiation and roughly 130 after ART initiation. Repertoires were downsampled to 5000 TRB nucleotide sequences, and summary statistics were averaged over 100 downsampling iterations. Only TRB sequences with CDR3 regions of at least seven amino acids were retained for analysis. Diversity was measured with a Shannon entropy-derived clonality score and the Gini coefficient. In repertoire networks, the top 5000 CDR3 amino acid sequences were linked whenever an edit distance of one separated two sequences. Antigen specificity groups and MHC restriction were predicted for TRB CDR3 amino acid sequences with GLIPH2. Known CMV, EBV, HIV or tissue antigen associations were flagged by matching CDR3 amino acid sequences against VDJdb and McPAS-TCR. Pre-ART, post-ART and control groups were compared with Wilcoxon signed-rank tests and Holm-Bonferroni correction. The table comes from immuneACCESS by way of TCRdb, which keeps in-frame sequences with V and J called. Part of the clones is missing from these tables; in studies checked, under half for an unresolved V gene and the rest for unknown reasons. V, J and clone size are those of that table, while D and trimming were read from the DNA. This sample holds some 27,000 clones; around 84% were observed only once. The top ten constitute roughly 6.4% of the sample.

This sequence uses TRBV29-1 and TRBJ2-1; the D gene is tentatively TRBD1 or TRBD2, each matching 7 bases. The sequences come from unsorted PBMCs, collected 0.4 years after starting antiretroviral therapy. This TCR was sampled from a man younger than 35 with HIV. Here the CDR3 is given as CSVEGGTDNEQFF. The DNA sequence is TGCAGCGTTGAGGGGGGGACAGACAATGAGCAGTTCTTC.